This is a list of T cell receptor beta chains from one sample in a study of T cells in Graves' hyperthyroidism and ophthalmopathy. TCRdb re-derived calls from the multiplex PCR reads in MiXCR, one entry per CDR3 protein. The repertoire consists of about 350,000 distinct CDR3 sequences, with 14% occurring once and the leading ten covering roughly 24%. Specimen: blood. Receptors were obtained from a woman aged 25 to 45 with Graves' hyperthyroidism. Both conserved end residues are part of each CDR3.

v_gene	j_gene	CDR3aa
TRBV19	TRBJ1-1	CASSIARSTEAFF
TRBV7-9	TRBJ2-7	CASSGGREASYEQYF
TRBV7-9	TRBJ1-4	CASSFTTGIGKLFF
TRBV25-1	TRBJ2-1	CASSSSGRALGDEQFF
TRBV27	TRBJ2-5	CASSLATRETQYF
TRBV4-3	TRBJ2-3	CASSQDYGQVGQYF
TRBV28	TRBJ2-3	CASSLYPGGTDTQYF
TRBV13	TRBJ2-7	CASRWTGEKQYF
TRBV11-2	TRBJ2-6	CASSLGTGGVLTF
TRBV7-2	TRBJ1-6	CASSLEGRVSPLHF
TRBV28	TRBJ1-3	CASLAGGPSSGNTIYF
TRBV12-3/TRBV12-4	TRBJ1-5	CASSFSPDRPQHF
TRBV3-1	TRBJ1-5	CASSPRQGRQPQHF
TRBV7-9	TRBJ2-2	CASTHTLAESGELFF
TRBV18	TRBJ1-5	CASSNTGDVQPQHF
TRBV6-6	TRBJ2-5	CASSYGHQETQYF
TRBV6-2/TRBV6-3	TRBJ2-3	CASSHRISGNTDTQYF
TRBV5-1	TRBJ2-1	CASSFTTPVNEQFF
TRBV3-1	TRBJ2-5	CASSHPGGAGTGWSETQYF
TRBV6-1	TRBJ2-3	CASSSGSSGRDTQYF
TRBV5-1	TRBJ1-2	CASSLGGREYGYTF
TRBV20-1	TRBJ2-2	CSAGGSGNTGELFF
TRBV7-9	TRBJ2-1	CASSVSGIPYNEQFF
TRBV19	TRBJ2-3	CASSPGNYRGTDTQYF
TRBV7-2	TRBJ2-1	CASSLAIKEQFF
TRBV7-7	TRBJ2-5	CASSSRLAGQETQYF
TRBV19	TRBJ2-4	CASSLTGFVDKNIQYF